These T cell receptor beta chains were read from a single sample in a study of blood T cells in healthy people across ages. One entry per CDR3 protein results from TCRdb running MiXCR on the 5' RACE reads. The profile shows 700,000 to 900,000 distinct CDR3 sequences, 53% of them singletons. The source material was blood. The origin of the receptors is an older man in good health. Both conserved end residues are part of each CDR3. The order of the fields is D gene, J gene, clone size, V gene, CDR3 protein, CDR3 DNA. The D gene is left open where the match is weak. A clone size is listed for some rows: how often the clone was seen (once, few, many), or a class if it is expanded.

d_call: TRBD2; j_call: TRBJ2-4; clone_size: -; v_call: TRBV4-1; cdr3_aa: CASSQDIGLAGINEQYF; cdr3_nt: TGCGCCAGCAGCCAAGATATAGGACTAGCGGGGATCAATGAGCAGTACTTC
d_call: -; j_call: TRBJ2-1; clone_size: -; v_call: TRBV5-8; cdr3_aa: CASRFGSVGEQFF; cdr3_nt: TGTGCCAGCAGATTTGGGTCCGTGGGTGAGCAGTTCTTC
d_call: TRBD2; j_call: TRBJ2-5; clone_size: -; v_call: TRBV20-1; cdr3_aa: CSARDWGLVGRGGETQYF; cdr3_nt: TGCAGTGCTAGAGATTGGGGACTAGTGGGGCGGGGAGGAGAGACCCAGTACTTC
d_call: -; j_call: TRBJ2-1; clone_size: few; v_call: TRBV21-1; cdr3_aa: CASSKQREPPEQFF; cdr3_nt: TGTGCCAGCAGCAAACAGCGGGAGCCCCCCGAGCAGTTCTTC
d_call: -; j_call: TRBJ1-1; clone_size: -; v_call: TRBV2; cdr3_aa: CASSEGLWNTEAFF; cdr3_nt: TGTGCCAGCAGTGAGGGACTCTGGAACACTGAAGCTTTCTTT
d_call: -; j_call: TRBJ2-1; clone_size: few; v_call: TRBV10-3; cdr3_aa: CAMGPYNEQFF; cdr3_nt: TGTGCCATGGGACCGTACAATGAGCAGTTCTTC
d_call: TRBD1; j_call: TRBJ2-5; clone_size: -; v_call: TRBV7-9; cdr3_aa: CASSLGTGAPQETQYF; cdr3_nt: TGTGCCAGCAGCTTAGGCACAGGGGCTCCTCAAGAGACCCAGTACTTC
d_call: TRBD2; j_call: TRBJ2-7; clone_size: -; v_call: TRBV4-1; cdr3_aa: CASSQDGSGLAGGRESYEQYF; cdr3_nt: TGCGCCAGCAGCCAAGATGGTTCCGGACTAGCGGGGGGTAGGGAATCCTACGAGCAGTACTTC
d_call: TRBD2; j_call: TRBJ2-5; clone_size: few; v_call: TRBV5-4; cdr3_aa: CASRPDGLAGMRSETQYF; cdr3_nt: TGTGCCAGCAGACCCGATGGGCTAGCGGGAATGAGGTCCGAGACCCAGTACTTC
d_call: -; j_call: TRBJ1-1; clone_size: -; v_call: TRBV2; cdr3_aa: CASSEADRTSNTEAFF; cdr3_nt: TGTGCCAGCAGTGAAGCAGACAGAACCTCCAACACTGAAGCTTTCTTT
d_call: -; j_call: TRBJ1-1; clone_size: -; v_call: TRBV18; cdr3_aa: CASSPGGWAEAFF; cdr3_nt: TGTGCCAGCTCACCAGGAGGGTGGGCTGAAGCTTTCTTT
d_call: -; j_call: TRBJ2-7; clone_size: few; v_call: TRBV7-2; cdr3_aa: CASSLRPGSPYEQYF; cdr3_nt: TGTGCCAGCAGCTTACGACCGGGTTCCCCCTACGAGCAGTACTTC
d_call: -; j_call: TRBJ2-7; clone_size: -; v_call: TRBV24-1; cdr3_aa: CATSDETAYEQYF; cdr3_nt: TGTGCCACCAGTGATGAAACAGCCTACGAGCAGTACTTC
d_call: -; j_call: TRBJ2-7; clone_size: few; v_call: TRBV27; cdr3_aa: CASSFMDTAYEQYF; cdr3_nt: TGTGCCAGCAGTTTTATGGACACAGCCTACGAGCAGTACTTC
d_call: -; j_call: TRBJ1-2; clone_size: few; v_call: TRBV9; cdr3_aa: CASSVAGQGGYTF; cdr3_nt: TGTGCCAGCAGCGTAGCCGGACAAGGTGGCTACACCTTC
d_call: TRBD2; j_call: TRBJ2-1; clone_size: -; v_call: TRBV7-3; cdr3_aa: CASSPGRGREFF; cdr3_nt: TGTGCCAGCAGCCCCGGGCGGGGGAGGGAGTTCTTC